A selection of T cell receptor beta chains follows, all from one sample in a study of PD-1 blockade in classical Hodgkin lymphoma. TCRdb keeps only in-frame clones here, not all; method: immunoSEQ multiplex PCR. The repertoire holds fewer than 90,000 clones, with about nine tenths as singletons. The material was peripheral blood mononuclear cells (PBMCs), obtained at baseline. The receptors come from a human donor with classical Hodgkin lymphoma. Both conserved end residues are trimmed from each CDR3. Each record gives: clone size, D gene, V gene, CDR3 protein. A D gene is named only where the DNA matches it firmly. Clone sizes are given selectively: once, few, many, or a class where the clone is expanded.

once	.	TRBV6-6	ASSSYLGAADTQY
.	TRBD1	TRBV18	ASSGQGASYEQY
.	.	TRBV28	ASSRNTEAF
.	.	TRBV30	AWSDWDYNQPQH
.	.	TRBV28	ASSFLGAETQY
.	.	TRBV7-9	ASSSGAGSGNTEAF
.	.	TRBV27	ASRPPNEHRQY
.	.	TRBV5-1	ASSLTADTQY
.	.	TRBV6-1	ASSNSPEAF
.	TRBD1	TRBV28	ASSPHAQGIEPSGYT
.	TRBD1	TRBV2	ASSEQGAHEQY
.	.	TRBV27	ASSHGSSSYEQY
.	.	TRBV18	ASSPTGDTEAF
.	.	TRBV6-5	ASSERETQY
.	.	TRBV14	ASSPTWGIETQY
.	.	TRBV10-3	AISGTDNEQF
.	.	TRBV25-1	ASSESWGGISTDTQY
.	TRBD1	TRBV4-2	ASSQETGQGRAF
.	.	TRBV2	ASRPTGSSTDTQY
once	.	TRBV21-1	AGGGENNQPQH
.	.	TRBV7-9	ASSLYVGGKETQY
.	TRBD1	TRBV5-6	ASSPGGILGTQY
.	.	TRBV4-2	ASSEQGAGANVLT
.	.	TRBV6-1	ASSGQFSNQPQH
.	.	TRBV1	TSSQVGLAGSYEQY
.	.	TRBV9	ASTVGERDTQY
few	.	TRBV6-1	ASSPSSGNTIY
.	TRBD1	TRBV19	ASSIPTGSRIQPQH
once	TRBD2	TRBV28	ASSLLGGEVNNEQF
.	.	TRBV5-6	ASSQDTLYYEQY
.	TRBD1	TRBV18	ASSPTRGQGRMADTQY
.	.	TRBV29-1	SVGAKDRKNTGELF
.	.	TRBV19	ASSDRGLTDTQY
.	.	TRBV6-4	ASSDSENTEAF
.	.	TRBV29-1	SVRTDLTEAF
.	.	TRBV19	ASTGPNTGELF